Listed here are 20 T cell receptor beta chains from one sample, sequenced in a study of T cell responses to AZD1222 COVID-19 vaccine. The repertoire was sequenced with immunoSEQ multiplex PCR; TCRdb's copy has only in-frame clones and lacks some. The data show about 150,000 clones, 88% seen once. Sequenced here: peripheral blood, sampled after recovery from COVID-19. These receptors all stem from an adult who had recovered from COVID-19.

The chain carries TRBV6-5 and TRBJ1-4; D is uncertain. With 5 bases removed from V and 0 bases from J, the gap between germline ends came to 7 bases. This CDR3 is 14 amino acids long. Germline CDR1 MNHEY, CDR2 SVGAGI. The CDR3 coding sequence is TGTGCCAGCAGTCCTTCGGCAACTAATGAAAAACTGTTTTTT. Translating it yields CASSPSATNEKLFF.

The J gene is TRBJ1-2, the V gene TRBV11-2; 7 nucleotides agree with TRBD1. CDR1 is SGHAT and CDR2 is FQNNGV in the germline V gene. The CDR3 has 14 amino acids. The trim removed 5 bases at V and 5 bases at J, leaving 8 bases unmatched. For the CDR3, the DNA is TGTGCCAGCAGCCGGGGGGCAGGGGGTTATGGCTACACCTTC. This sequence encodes CASSRGAGGYGYTF.

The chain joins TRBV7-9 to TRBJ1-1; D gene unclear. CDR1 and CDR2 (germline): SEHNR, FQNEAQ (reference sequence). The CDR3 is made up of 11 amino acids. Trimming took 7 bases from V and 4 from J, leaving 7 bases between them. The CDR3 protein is CASTRGTEAFF. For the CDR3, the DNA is TGTGCCAGCACCCGGGGCACTGAAGCTTTCTTT.

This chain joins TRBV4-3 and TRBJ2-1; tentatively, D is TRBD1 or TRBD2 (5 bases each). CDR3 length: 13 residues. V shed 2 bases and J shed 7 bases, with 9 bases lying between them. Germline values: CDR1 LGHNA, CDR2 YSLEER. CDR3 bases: TGCGCCAGCAGCCAATCCTGGGGGAATGAGCAGTTCTTC. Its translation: CASSQSWGNEQFF.

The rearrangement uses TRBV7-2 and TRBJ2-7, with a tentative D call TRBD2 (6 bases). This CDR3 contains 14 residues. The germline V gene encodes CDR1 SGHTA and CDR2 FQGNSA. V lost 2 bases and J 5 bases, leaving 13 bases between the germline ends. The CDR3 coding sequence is TGTGCCAGCAGCTTATTACTGGGGAGGAACGAGCAGTACTTC. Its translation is CASSLLLGRNEQYF.

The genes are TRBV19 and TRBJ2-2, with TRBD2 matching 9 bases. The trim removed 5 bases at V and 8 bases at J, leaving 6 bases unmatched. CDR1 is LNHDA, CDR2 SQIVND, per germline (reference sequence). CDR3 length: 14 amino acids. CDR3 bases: TGTGCCAGTAGTCAGCGGGAGGTTTTGGGGGAGCTGTTTTTT. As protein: CASSQREVLGELFF.

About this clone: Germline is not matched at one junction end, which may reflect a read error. CDR3 amino acids: CASSFPPAGKGEQHF. The CDR3 coding sequence is TGTGCCAGCAGTTTCCCCCCAGCAGGGAAGGGCGAGCAGCACTTC. The chain recombines TRBV28 with TRBJ2-7; tentatively, D is TRBD1 (5 bases). This CDR3 spans 15 amino acids. Germline CDR1 reads MDHEN; CDR2 reads SYDVKM.

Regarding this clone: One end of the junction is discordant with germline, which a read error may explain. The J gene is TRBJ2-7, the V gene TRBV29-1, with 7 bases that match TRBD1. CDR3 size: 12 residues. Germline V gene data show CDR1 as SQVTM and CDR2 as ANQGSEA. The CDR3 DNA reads TGCAGCGTCGCTACAGGGGCCTACGGGCAGTACTTC. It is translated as CSVATGAYGQYF.

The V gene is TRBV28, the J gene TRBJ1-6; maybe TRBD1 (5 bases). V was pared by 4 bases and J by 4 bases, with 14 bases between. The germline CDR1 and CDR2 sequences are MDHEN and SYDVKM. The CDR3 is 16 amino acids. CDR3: CASSSLLGGYNSPLHF. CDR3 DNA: TGTGCCAGCAGTTCACTATTGGGGGGTTATAATTCACCCCTCCACTTT. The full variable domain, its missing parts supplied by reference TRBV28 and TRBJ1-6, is DVKVTQSSRYLVKRTGEKVFLECVQDMDHENMFWYRQDPGLGLRLIYFSYDVKMKEKGDIPEGYSVSREKKERFSLILESASTNQTSMYLCASSSLLGGYNSPLHFGNGTRLTVT.

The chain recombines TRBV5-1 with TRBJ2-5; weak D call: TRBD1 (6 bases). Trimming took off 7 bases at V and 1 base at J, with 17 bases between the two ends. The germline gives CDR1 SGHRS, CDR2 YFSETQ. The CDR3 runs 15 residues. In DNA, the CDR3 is TGCGCCAGCGCTACGTCGGGGACACCCCAAGAGACCCAGTACTTC. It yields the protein CASATSGTPQETQYF.

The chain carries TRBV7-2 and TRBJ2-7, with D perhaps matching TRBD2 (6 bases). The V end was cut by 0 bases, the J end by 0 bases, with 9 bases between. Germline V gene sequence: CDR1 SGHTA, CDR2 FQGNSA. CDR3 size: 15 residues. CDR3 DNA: TGTGCCAGCAGCTTAGCCCCGACTAGCTCCTACGAGCAGTACTTC. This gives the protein CASSLAPTSSYEQYF.

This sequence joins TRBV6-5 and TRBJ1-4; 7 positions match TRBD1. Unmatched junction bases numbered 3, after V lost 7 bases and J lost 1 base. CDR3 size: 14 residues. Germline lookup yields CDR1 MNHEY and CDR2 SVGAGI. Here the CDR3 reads CASKRDRTNEKLFF. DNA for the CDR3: TGTGCCAGCAAACGGGACAGAACTAATGAAAAACTGTTTTTT.

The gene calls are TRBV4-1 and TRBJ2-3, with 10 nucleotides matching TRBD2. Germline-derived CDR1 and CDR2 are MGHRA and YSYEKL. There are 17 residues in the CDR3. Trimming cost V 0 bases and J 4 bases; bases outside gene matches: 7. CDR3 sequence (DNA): TGCGCCAGCAGCCAAGATCATGGGACTAGCGTGGCAGATACGCAGTATTTT. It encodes CASSQDHGTSVADTQYF.

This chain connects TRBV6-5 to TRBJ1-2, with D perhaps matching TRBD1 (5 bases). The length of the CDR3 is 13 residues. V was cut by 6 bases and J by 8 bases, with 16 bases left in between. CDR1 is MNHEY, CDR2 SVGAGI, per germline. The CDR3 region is CASSPRGGTGYTF. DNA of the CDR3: TGTGCCAGCAGCCCACGGGGGGGGACGGGCTACACCTTC.

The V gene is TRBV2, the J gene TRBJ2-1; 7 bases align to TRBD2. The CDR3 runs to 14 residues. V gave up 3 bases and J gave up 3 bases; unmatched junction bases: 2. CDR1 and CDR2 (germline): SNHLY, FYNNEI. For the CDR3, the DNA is TGTGCCAGCAGTGAGCGGGAGAGCTACAATGAGCAGTTCTTC. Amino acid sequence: CASSERESYNEQFF.

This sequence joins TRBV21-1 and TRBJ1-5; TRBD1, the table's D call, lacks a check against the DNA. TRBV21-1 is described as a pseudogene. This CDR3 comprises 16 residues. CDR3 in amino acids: CASSKAETGSNQPQHF. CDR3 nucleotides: TGTGCCAGCAGCAAAGCCGAGACAGGAAGCAATCAGCCCCAGCATTTT.

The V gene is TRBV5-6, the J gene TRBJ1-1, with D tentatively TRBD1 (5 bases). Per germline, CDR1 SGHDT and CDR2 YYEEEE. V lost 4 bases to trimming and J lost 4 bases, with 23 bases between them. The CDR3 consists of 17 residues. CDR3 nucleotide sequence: TGTGCCAGCAGCAGACGCCGGGACTCCGGGGCGAGCACTGAAGCTTTCTTT. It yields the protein CASSRRRDSGASTEAFF. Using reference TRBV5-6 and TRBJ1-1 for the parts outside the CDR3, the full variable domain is DAGVTQSPTHLIKTRGQQVTLRCSPKSGHDTVSWYQQALGQGPQFIFQYYEEEERQRGNFPDRFSGHQFPNYSSELNVNALLLGDSALYLCASSRRRDSGASTEAFFGQGTRLTVV.

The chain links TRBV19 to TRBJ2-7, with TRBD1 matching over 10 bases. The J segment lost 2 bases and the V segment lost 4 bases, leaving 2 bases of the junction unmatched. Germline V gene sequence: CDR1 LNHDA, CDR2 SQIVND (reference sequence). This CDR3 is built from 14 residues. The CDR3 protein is CASSKGQGTYEQYF. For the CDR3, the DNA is TGTGCCAGTAGTAAGGGACAGGGGACCTACGAGCAGTACTTC.

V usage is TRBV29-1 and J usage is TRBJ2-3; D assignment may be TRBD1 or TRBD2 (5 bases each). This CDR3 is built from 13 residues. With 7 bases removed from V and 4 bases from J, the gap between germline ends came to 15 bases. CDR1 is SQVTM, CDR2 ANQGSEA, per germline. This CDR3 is CSGGRGEADTQYF. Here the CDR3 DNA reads TGCAGCGGGGGGAGAGGAGAGGCAGATACGCAGTATTTT.

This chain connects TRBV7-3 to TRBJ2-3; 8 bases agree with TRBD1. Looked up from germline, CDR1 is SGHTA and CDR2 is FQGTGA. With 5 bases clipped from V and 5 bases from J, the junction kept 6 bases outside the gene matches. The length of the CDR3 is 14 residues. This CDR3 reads CASSPGGAGDTQYF. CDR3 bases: TGTGCCAGCAGCCCAGGGGGCGCGGGAGATACGCAGTATTTT. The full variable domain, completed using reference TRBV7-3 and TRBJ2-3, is GAGVSQTPSNKVTEKGKYVELRCDPISGHTALYWYRQSLGQGPEFLIYFQGTGAADDSGLPNDRFFAVRPEGSVSTLKIQRTERGDSAVYLCASSPGGAGDTQYFGPGTRLTVL.